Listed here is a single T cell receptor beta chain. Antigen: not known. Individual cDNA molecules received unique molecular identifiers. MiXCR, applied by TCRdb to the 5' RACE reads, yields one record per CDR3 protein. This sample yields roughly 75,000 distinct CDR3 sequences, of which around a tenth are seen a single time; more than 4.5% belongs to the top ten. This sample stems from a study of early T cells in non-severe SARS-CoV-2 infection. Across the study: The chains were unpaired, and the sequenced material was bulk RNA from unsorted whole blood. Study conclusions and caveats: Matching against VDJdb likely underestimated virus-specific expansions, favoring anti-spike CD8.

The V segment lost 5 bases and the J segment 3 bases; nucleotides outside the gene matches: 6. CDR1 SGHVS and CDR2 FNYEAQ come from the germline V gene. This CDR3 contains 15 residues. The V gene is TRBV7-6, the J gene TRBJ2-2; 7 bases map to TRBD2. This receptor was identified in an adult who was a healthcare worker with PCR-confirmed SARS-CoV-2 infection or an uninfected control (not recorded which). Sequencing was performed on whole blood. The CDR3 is CASSVLATYTGELFF. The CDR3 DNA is TGTGCCAGCAGCGTACTAGCGACATACACCGGGGAGCTGTTTTTT.